The source of this TCR beta chain is a study of CXCR3-negative and CXCR3-positive naive CD8 T cells. General study findings and limits: CXCR3-positive naive cells carried more hydrophobic TRB CDR3s than CXCR3-negative ones.

Concerning this clonotype: As yet, its antigen is unknown.

A CD45RO-CCR7+CD27+CD95- phenotype identified naive CD8+ T cells. The authors made the TRB cDNA libraries by 5' RACE using UMI labels. TCRdb re-called the 5' RACE reads; one entry per CDR3 protein, DNA not given. The sample has 75,000 to 90,000 distinct CDR3 sequences; the top ten hold approximately 0.58%. CDR3 length: 16 residues. Germline V CDR1 and CDR2: SGHDN, FVKESK. The sample taken for sequencing was naive CXCR3+ CD8+ T cells from blood. Subset of the sample: CD45RO-CCR7+CD27+CD95- naive CD8+ T cells expressing CXCR3 (TNR3+). The chain uses TRBV14 and TRBJ2-1; the D gene TCRdb calls, TRBD2, cannot be checked with no DNA. The TCR comes from a human donor in good health. Some clones in this sample may be carry-over from other donors' samples. The CDR3 here is CASSHAGTSGRAGVFF. Together with reference TRBV14 and TRBJ2-1, the CDR3 gives the full variable domain: EAGVTQFPSHSVIEKGQTVTLRCDPISGHDNLYWYRRVMGKEIKFLLHFVKESKQDESGMPNNRFLAERTGGTYSTLKVQPAELEDSGVYFCASSHAGTSGRAGVFFGPGTRLTVL.